The sequence of this T cell receptor (beta chain) was determined in a study of Ad26.COV2.S vaccination and SARS-CoV-2 variants. About the study: Enrolled in COV1001, the donor was in the Ad26.COV2.S trial arm, which received the vaccine. Ad26.COV2.S, an intramuscular injection, was given once or twice 56 days apart.

TCRdb keeps only in-frame clones here, not all; method: immunoSEQ multiplex PCR. Altogether around 300,000 clones are present, about 89% being singletons, with the ten largest covering under 6%. Indicated treatment: roughly 19 received Ad26.COV2.S at low or high dose, single or two shots; a few received placebo; per-sample allocation not given. Following the first vaccine or placebo injection, samples were taken on day 63. This clonotype was obtained from a person aged 18-60 years who received the Ad26.COV2.S COVID-19 vaccine or a placebo. The material sequenced was peripheral blood, taken in a trial of Ad26.COV2.S vaccine versus placebo.

CDR3 sequence: CASWGRGPRLSGNTIYF. The CDR3 coding sequence is TGTGCCAGTTGGGGCAGGGGGCCACGACTCTCTGGAAACACCATATATTTT. The rearrangement links TRBV19 to TRBJ1-3; 8 nucleotides align to TRBD1. After removal of 8 bases from V and 0 bases from J, the junction contained 12 bases not matched to a gene. Per germline, CDR1 LNHDA and CDR2 SQIVND (reference sequence). This CDR3 comprises 17 residues.